This TCR beta chain is drawn from a study of T cell changes during pregnancy in multiple sclerosis. Profiled with immunoSEQ multiplex PCR; TCRdb holds only in-frame clones, not every one. This sample has more than 90,000 clones; about 92% occur once, and the top ten carry just over 2%. Trimming cost V 2 bases and J 9 bases; bases outside gene matches: 7. The CDR3 extends over 15 amino acids. The germline CDR1 and CDR2 sequences are WNHNN and SYGVQD (reference sequence). The chain links TRBV10-1 to TRBJ2-1; 10 nucleotides match TRBD2. This receptor was obtained from a female donor with multiple sclerosis, enrolled in a pregnancy study. Sequenced here: peripheral blood, sampled after pregnancy. CDR3 DNA: TGCGCCAGCAGTGAGGTTCGAGCGGGAGGGCTTGAGCAGTTCTTC. Amino acids: CASSEVRAGGLEQFF.